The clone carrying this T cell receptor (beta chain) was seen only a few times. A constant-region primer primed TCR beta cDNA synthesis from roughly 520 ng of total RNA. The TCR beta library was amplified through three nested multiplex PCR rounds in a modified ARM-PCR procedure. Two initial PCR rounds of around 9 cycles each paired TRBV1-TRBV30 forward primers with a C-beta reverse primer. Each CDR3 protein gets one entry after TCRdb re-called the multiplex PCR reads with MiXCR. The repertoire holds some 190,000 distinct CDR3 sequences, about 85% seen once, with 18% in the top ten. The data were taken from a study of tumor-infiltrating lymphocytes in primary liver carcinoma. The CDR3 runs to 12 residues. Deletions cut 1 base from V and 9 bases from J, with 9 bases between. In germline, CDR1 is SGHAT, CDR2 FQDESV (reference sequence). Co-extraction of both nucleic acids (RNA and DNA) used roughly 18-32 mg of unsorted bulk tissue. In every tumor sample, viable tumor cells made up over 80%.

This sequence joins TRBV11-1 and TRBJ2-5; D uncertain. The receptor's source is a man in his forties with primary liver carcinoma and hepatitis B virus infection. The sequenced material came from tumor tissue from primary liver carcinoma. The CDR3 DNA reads TGTGCCAGCAGCTTAGGAGCGAAGGCCCAGTACTTC. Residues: CASSLGAKAQYF.